Reported below is one TCR beta chain. The target antigen is unknown. 13 Jbeta primers and 60 Vbeta primers were used for the PCR. Libraries were prepared by immunoSEQ multiplex PCR; TCRdb keeps only in-frame clonotypes and omits some of them. The data show some 130,000 clones, approximately 70% seen once. The record originates from a study of cytomegalovirus exposure and HLA in healthy donors. Study background: In a previous analysis, some 110 million unique TCR beta sequences were found from approximately 180 million T cells. General study results and limits: A later look showed TCR association rates differing by HLA locus, highest for DRB1 and lowest for HLA-C. Cytomegalovirus association was assigned to over 150 TCR beta chains.

Trimming left V 5 bases short and J 4 bases short, with 18 bases between. The germline gives CDR1 SGHDT, CDR2 YYEEEE. The CDR3 has 15 amino acids. Though probably carrying unrecorded immune exposures, donors were nominally healthy at sampling. The chain links TRBV5-6 to TRBJ1-1; possibly TRBD1 for D (5 bases). The clonotype was recovered from a woman aged 55 to 70 in good health and CMV-seropositive. The sequencing input was PBMCs. The CDR3 is CASSWVGGGSTEAFF. Here the CDR3 DNA reads TGTGCCAGCAGTTGGGTCGGGGGAGGAAGCACTGAAGCTTTCTTT.